This T cell receptor beta chain was recorded in a study of T cells after yellow fever vaccination. The TCR cDNA carried a universal primer site and UMIs from 5'RACE template switching. Via MiXCR, TCRdb re-called the 5' RACE reads, giving one row per CDR3 protein. The sample has under 350,000 distinct CDR3 sequences, about 4% seen once; the top ten hold around 23%. This clonotype appeared a few times. Its antigen is unidentified. The germline V gene encodes CDR1 MGHRA and CDR2 YSYEKL. This CDR3 comprises 15 residues. The V end lost 4 bases, the J end lost 0 bases, and 11 bases lay between the germline ends. Overall study findings and caveats: After the booster, about 95% of CD4 and 88% of CD8 primary-response clones were re-detected.

The J gene is TRBJ2-3, the V gene TRBV4-1, with TRBD1 as a possible D gene (5 bases). The receptor comes from a man in his late teens or twenties who received the YFV17D yellow fever vaccine. The input for sequencing was PBMCs, taken 5 days after the yellow fever booster vaccination. CDR3 nucleotide sequence: TGCGCCAGCAGCCCCAGACAGACTAGCACAGATACGCAGTATTTT. Encoded protein: CASSPRQTSTDTQYF.